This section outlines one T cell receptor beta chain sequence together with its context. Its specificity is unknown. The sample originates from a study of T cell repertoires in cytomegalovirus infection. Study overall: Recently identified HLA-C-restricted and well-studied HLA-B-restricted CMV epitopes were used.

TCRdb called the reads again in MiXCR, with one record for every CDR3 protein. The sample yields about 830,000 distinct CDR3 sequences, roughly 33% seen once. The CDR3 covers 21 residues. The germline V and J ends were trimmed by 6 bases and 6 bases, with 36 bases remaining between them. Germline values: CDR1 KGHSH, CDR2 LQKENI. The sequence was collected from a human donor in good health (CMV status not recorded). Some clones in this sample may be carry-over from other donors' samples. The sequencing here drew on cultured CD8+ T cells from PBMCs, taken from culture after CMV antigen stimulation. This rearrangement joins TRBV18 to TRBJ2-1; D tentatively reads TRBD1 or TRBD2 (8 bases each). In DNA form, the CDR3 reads TGTGCCAGCTCCCCGGACAGGGCAAATCTTCAGGTTGAACGGGGGGGCAATGAGCAGTTCTTC. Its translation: CASSPDRANLQVERGGNEQFF.